This T cell receptor beta chain emerged from a study of PD-1 blockade in classical Hodgkin lymphoma. The wider study: Patients were dosed intravenously with nivolumab at 3 mg/kg every 2 weeks. Study-wide results and caveats: Complete responders' baseline diversity resembled that of newly diagnosed patients. The origin of the repertoire differences remains undefined, with disease activity or prior therapy as possible causes.

Worth noting for this clone: Its antigen is still unknown.

Generated by immunoSEQ multiplex PCR, the TCRdb table keeps only in-frame clones and is missing some. The sample yields 75,000 to 100,000 clones, roughly 79% seen once. Every patient had relapsed following autologous stem cell transplantation, and cohorts differed in brentuximab vedotin exposure. Patients' outcomes at their best amounted to complete response, partial response or progressive disease. Germline lookup yields CDR1 LNHDA and CDR2 SQIVND (reference sequence). CDR3 length: 15 amino acids. V was pared by 1 base and J by 5 bases, with 3 bases of the junction left unmatched. This clonotype was obtained from a human donor with classical Hodgkin lymphoma. The chain carries TRBV19 and TRBJ1-4; 8 bases align to TRBD1. The sequenced sample was peripheral blood mononuclear cells (PBMCs), obtained before the second cycle of nivolumab. CDR3 amino acids: CASSIGGTGNEKLFF. DNA of the CDR3: TGTGCCAGTAGTATAGGCGGGACAGGAAATGAAAAACTGTTTTTT.